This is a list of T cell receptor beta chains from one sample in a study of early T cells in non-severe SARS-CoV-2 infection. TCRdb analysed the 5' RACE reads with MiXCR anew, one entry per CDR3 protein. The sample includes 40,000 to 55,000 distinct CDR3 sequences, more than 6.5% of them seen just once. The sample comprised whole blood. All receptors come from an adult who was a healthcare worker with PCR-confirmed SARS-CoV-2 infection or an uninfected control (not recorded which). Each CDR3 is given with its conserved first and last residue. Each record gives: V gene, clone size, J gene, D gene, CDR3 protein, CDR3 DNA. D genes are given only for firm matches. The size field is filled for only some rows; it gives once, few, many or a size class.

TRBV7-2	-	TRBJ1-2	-	CASSLAGLGNYGYTF	TGTGCCAGCAGCTTAGCCGGGCTGGGGAACTATGGCTACACCTTC
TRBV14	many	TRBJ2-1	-	CASSPGADEQFF	TGTGCCAGCAGCCCAGGGGCGGATGAGCAGTTCTTC
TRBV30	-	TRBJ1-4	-	CAWSVLSGGSEKLFF	TGTGCCTGGAGTGTACTGTCGGGAGGGAGCGAAAAACTGTTTTTT
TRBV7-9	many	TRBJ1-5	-	CASTYSNQPQHF	TGTGCCAGCACATATAGCAATCAGCCCCAGCATTTT
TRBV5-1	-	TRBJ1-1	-	CASLGQTEAFF	TGCGCCAGCCTCGGACAGACTGAAGCTTTCTTT
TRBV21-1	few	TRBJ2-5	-	CASSKDGRDQETQYF	TGTGCCAGCAGCAAAGACGGCAGGGACCAAGAGACCCAGTACTTC
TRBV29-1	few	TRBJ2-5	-	CSVFTAYETQYF	TGCAGCGTTTTCACAGCCTACGAGACCCAGTACTTC
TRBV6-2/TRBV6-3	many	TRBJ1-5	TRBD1	CASSRTGSSNQPQHF	TGTGCCAGCAGTCGGACAGGGAGCAGCAATCAGCCCCAGCATTTT
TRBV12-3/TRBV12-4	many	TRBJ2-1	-	CASSFGQNYNEQFF	TGTGCCAGCAGTTTTGGACAGAATTACAATGAGCAGTTCTTC
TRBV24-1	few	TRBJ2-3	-	CATSDRRAGGTDTQYF	TGTGCCACCAGTGATCGACGCGCCGGGGGTACAGATACGCAGTATTTT
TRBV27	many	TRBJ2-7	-	CASSFTGQGDEQYF	TGTGCCAGCAGTTTTACAGGGCAAGGTGACGAGCAGTACTTC
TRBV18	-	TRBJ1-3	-	CASSPAAGAGNTIYF	TGTGCCAGCTCACCCGCGGCAGGGGCTGGAAACACCATATATTTT
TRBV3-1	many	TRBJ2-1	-	CASSQDWLAYNEQFF	TGTGCCAGCAGCCAAGATTGGCTAGCGTACAATGAGCAGTTCTTC
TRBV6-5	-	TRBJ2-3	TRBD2	CASSYRSSGGADTQYF	TGTGCCAGCAGTTACCGGTCTAGCGGGGGGGCAGATACGCAGTATTTT
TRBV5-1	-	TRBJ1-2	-	CASSPGDGYYGYTF	TGCGCCAGCAGCCCCGGGGACGGTTACTATGGCTACACCTTC
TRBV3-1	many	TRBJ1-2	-	CASSHQGLSGYTF	TGTGCCAGCAGCCACCAGGGACTCTCTGGCTACACCTTC
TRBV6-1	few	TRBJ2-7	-	CASSEYEKYF	TGTGCCAGCAGTGAATACGAAAAGTACTTC
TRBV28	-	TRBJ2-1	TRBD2	CASSGSRAGDYNEQFF	TGTGCCAGCAGTGGGTCACGAGCGGGGGATTACAATGAGCAGTTCTTC
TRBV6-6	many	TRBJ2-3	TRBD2	CASRSYTSGGPDTQYF	TGTGCCAGCAGGTCATACACTAGCGGGGGGCCCGATACGCAGTATTTT
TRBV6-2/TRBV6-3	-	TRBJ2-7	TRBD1	CASSYPGTGVYEQYF	TGTGCCAGCAGTTACCCCGGGACAGGGGTCTACGAGCAGTACTTC